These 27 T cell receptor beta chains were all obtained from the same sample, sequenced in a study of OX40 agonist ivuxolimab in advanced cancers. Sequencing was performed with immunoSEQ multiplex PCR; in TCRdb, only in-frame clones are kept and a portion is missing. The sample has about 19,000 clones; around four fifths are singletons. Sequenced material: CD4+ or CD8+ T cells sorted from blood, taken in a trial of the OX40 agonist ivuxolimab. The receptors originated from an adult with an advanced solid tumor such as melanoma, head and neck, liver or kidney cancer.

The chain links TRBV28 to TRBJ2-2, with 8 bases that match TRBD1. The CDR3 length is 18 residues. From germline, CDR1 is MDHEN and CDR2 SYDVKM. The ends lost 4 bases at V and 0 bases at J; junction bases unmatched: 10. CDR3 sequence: CASSSTLGDRSNTGELFF. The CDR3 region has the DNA TGTGCCAGCAGTTCCACCCTGGGGGACAGGTCGAACACCGGGGAGCTGTTTTTT.

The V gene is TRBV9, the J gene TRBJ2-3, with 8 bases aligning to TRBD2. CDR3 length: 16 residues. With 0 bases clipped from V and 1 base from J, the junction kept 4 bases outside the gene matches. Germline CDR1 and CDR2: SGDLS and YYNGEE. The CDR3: CASSVGGGPGTDTQYF. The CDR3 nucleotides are TGTGCCAGCAGCGTAGGCGGGGGGCCGGGCACAGATACGCAGTATTTT. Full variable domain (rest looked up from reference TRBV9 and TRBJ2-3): DSGVTQTPKHLITATGQRVTLRCSPRSGDLSVYWYQQSLDQGLQFLIQYYNGEERAKGNILERFSAQQFPDLHSELNLSSLELGDSALYFCASSVGGGPGTDTQYFGPGTRLTVL.

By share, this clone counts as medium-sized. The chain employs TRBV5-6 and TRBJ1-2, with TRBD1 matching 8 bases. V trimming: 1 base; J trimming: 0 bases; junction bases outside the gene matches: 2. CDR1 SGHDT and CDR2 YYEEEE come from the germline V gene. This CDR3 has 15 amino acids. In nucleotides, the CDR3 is TGTGCCAGCAGCTTGCCGGGACAGGCTAACTATGGCTACACCTTC. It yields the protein CASSLPGQANYGYTF.

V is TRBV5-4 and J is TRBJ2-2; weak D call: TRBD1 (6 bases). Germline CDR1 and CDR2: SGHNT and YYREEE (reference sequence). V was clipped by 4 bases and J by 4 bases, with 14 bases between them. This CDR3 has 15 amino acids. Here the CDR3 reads CASSLHRGGTGELFF. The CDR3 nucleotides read TGTGCCAGCAGCCTCCATCGAGGGGGCACCGGGGAGCTGTTTTTT.

CDR3 sequence: CASSLWARETQYF. As DNA, the CDR3 is TGCGCCAGCAGCTTGTGGGCTCGGGAGACCCAGTACTTC. V is TRBV5-1 and J is TRBJ2-5; D uncertain. This CDR3 has 13 residues. Trimming removed 1 base at V and 5 bases at J, with 9 bases between. Per the germline V gene, CDR1 is SGHRS and CDR2 is YFSETQ.

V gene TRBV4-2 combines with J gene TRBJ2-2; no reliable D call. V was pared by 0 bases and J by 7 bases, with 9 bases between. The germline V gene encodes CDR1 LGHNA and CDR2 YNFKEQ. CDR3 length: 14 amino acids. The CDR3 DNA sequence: TGTGCCAGCAGCCAAGAGTCAGTTTTCGGGGAGCTGTTTTTT. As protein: CASSQESVFGELFF.

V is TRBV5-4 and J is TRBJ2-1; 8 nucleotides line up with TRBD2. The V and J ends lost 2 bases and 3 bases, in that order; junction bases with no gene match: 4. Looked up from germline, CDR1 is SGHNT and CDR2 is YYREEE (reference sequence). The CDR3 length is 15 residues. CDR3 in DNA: TGTGCCAGCAGCTTAGCGGGAGAGCTCTACAATGAGCAGTTCTTC. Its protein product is CASSLAGELYNEQFF.

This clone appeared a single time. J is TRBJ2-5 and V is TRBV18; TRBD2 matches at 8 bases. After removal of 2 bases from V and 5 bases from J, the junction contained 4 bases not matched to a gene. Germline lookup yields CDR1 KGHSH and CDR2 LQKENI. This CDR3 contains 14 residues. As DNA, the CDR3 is TGTGCCAGCTCACCATCGGGAGGGGGTGAGACCCAGTACTTC. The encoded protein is CASSPSGGGETQYF.

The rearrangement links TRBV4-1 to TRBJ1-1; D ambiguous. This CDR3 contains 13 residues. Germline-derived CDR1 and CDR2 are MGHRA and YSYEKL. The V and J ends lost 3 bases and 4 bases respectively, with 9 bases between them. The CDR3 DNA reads TGCGCCAGCAGCCAGGGAAGATTCACTGAAGCTTTCTTT. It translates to CASSQGRFTEAFF.

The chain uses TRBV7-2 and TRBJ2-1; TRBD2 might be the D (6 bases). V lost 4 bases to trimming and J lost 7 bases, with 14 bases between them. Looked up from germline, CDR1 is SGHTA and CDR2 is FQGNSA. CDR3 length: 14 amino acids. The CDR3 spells CASSSVVRENEQFF. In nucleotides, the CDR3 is TGTGCCAGCAGCTCCGTCGTCCGGGAGAATGAGCAGTTCTTC. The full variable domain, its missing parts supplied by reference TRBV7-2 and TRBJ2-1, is GAGVSQSPSNKVTEKGKDVELRCDPISGHTALYWYRQSLGQGLEFLIYFQGNSAPDKSGLPSDRFSAERTGGSVSTLTIQRTQQEDSAVYLCASSSVVRENEQFFGPGTRLTVL.

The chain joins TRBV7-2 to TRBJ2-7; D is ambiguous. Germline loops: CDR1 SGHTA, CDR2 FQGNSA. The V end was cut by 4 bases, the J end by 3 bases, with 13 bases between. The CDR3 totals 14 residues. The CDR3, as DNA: TGTGCCAGCAGCTATACCGGGTCGGTCTACGAGCAGTACTTC. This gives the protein CASSYTGSVYEQYF.

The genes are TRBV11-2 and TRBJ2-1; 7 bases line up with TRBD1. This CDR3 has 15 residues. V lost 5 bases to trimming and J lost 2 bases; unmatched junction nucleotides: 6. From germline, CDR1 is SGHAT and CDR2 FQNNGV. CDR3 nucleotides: TGTGCCAGCAGCGCAGCAGGGGGAACCTACAATGAGCAGTTCTTC. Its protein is CASSAAGGTYNEQFF.

CDR3 amino acids: CASSPGGQGTTGELFF. Written as DNA, the CDR3 is TGTGCCAGCAGCCCCGGGGGACAGGGGACCACCGGGGAGCTGTTTTTT. The chain combines TRBV5-4 with TRBJ2-2; the match to TRBD1 covers 10 bases. There are 16 residues in the CDR3. The germline V gene encodes CDR1 SGHNT and CDR2 YYREEE (reference sequence). After removal of 4 bases from V and 4 bases from J, the junction contained 7 bases not matched to a gene.

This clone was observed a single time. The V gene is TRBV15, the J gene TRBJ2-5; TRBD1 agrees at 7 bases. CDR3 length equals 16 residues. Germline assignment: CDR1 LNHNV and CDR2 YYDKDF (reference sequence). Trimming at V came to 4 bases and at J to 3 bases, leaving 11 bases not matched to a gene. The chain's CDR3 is CATSNTLGTAEETQYF. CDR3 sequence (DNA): TGTGCCACCAGCAACACTCTTGGGACAGCCGAAGAGACCCAGTACTTC.

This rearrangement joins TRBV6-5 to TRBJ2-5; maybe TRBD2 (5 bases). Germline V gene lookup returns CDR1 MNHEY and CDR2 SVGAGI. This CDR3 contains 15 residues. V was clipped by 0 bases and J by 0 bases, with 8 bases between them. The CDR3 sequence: CASSYSGRDQETQYF. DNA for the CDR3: TGTGCCAGCAGTTACTCTGGGCGGGACCAAGAGACCCAGTACTTC.

As DNA, the CDR3 is TGTGCCAGCAGCTTAAGGGGCGAGAGAGGCTCCTACAATGAGCAGTTCTTC. Protein: CASSLRGERGSYNEQFF. The chain is built from TRBV7-2 and TRBJ2-1; D possibly corresponds to TRBD1 (5 bases). V lost 2 bases and J 0 bases, leaving 14 bases between the germline ends. This CDR3 has 17 amino acids. Germline loops: CDR1 SGHTA, CDR2 FQGNSA.

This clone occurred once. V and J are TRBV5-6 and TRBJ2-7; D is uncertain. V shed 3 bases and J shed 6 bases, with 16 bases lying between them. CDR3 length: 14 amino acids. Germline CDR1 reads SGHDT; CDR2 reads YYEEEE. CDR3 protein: CASSSDLRQGEQYF. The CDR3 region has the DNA TGTGCCAGCAGCTCGGATCTTAGACAAGGCGAGCAGTACTTC.

CDR3 nucleotide sequence: TGTGCCAGCAGCCCCGGGACAGGGGGCTCCTCAACTAATGAAAAACTGTTTTTT. As protein: CASSPGTGGSSTNEKLFF. The chain is built from TRBV7-2 and TRBJ1-4, with 12 bases aligning to TRBD1. This CDR3 has 18 residues. Germline lookup yields CDR1 SGHTA and CDR2 FQGNSA. Unmatched junction bases numbered 7, after V lost 5 bases and J lost 0 bases.

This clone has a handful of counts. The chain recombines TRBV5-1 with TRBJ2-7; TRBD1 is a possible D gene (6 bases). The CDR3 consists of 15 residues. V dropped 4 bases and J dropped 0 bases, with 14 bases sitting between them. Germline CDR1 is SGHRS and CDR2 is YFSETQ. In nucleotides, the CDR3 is TGCGCCAGCAGCCTGGAAGGGGGAACCTCCTACGAGCAGTACTTC. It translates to CASSLEGGTSYEQYF.

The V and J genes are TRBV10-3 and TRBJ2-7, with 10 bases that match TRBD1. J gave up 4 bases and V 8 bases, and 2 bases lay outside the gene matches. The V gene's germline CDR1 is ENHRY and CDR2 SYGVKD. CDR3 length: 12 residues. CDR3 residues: CAIGTGAYEQYF. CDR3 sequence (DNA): TGTGCCATCGGGACAGGGGCGTACGAGCAGTACTTC.

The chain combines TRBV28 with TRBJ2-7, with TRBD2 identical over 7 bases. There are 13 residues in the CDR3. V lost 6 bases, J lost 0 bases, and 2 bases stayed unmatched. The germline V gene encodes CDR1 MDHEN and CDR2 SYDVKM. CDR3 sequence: CASSLAGSYEQYF. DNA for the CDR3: TGTGCCAGCAGCTTAGCGGGCTCCTACGAGCAGTACTTC.

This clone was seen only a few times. CDR3 loop: CASSFSGGQETQYF. In DNA form, the CDR3 reads TGTGCCAGCAGCTTCAGCGGGGGGCAAGAGACCCAGTACTTC. The V gene is TRBV7-6, the J gene TRBJ2-5; 9 bases agree with TRBD2. The V gene end was trimmed by 3 bases and the J gene end by 2 bases; junction bases not matched to a gene: 1. Germline lookup yields CDR1 SGHVS and CDR2 FNYEAQ. CDR3 length: 14 residues.

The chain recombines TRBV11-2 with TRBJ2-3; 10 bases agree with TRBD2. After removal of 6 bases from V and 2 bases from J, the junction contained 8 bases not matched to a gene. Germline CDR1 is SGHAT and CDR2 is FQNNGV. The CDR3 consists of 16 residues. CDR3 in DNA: TGTGCCAGCAGTTATACTAGCGGGGAGCTCACAGATACGCAGTATTTT. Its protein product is CASSYTSGELTDTQYF.

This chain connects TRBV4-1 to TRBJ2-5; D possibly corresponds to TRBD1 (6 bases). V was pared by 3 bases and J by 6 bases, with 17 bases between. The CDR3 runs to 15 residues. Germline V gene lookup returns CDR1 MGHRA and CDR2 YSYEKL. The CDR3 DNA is TGCGCCAGCAGCCACACACACAGGGATACACAGACCCAGTACTTC. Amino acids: CASSHTHRDTQTQYF.

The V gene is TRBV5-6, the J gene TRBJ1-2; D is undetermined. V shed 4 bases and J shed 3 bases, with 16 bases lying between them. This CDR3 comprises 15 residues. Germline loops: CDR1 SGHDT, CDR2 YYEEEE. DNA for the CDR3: TGTGCCAGCAGCCGAATCGGATTCGGAGACTATGGCTACACCTTC. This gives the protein CASSRIGFGDYGYTF.

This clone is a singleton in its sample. CDR3 bases: TGCGCCAGCAGCTTGTGGACTAGCGGGAGAGAATTGACAGATACGCAGTATTTT. Translating it yields CASSLWTSGRELTDTQYF. The chain has TRBV5-1 and TRBJ2-3; 13 nucleotides match TRBD2. Trimming removed 1 base from V and 3 bases from J; junction bases left unmatched: 8. The CDR3 is 18 amino acids. In germline, CDR1 is SGHRS, CDR2 YFSETQ.

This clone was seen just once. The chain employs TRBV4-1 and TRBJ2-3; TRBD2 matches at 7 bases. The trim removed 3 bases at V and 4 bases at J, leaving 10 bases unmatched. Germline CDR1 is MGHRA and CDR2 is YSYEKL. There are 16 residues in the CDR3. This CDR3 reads CASSQFSSGVADTQYF. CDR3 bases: TGCGCCAGCAGCCAGTTCTCCAGCGGGGTAGCAGATACGCAGTATTTT.